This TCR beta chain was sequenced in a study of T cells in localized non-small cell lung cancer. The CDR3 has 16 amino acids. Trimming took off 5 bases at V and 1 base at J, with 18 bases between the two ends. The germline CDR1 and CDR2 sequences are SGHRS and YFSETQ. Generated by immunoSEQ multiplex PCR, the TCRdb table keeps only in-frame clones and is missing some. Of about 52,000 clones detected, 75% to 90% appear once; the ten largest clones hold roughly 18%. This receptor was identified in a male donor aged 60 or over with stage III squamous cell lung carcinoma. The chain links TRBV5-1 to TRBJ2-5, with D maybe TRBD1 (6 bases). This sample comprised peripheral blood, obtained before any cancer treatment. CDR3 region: CASRGQTASTQETQYF. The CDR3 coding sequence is TGCGCCAGCAGAGGACAGACAGCGAGTACCCAAGAGACCCAGTACTTC.